Listed below are T cell receptor beta chains from one sample, sequenced in a study of glioma-infiltrating T cells after dendritic cell vaccination. The data were produced by immunoSEQ multiplex PCR, yet TCRdb's version contains in-frame clones alone and is incomplete. The sample lists about 87,000 clones, about 90% seen once, with 3.2% in the top ten. Sequences were derived from blood, sampled before dendritic cell vaccination. The receptors originated from a human donor with glioblastoma. Both conserved end residues are trimmed from each CDR3. The D gene is left open where the match is weak. Clone size appears in some rows only: once, few, many, or a class for an expanded clone.

>TRBV5-1|-|TRBJ1-2|TRBD1
ASSFRREDRDYGYT
>TRBV7-3|-|TRBJ2-7|TRBD2
ASSRGGGKDNEQY
>TRBV27|-|TRBJ2-3|-
ASSRSLQVLTDTQY
>TRBV5-1|-|TRBJ2-7|TRBD2
ASSLAGGGSYEQY
>TRBV9|-|TRBJ2-1|TRBD2
ASSPIRLAGVNEQF
>TRBV19|few|TRBJ2-1|-
ASSIVISGSPNNEQF
>TRBV2|-|TRBJ1-4|-
ASPLNGRRGPPARNEKLF
>TRBV2|-|TRBJ2-5|TRBD1
ASSAQGAGETQY
>TRBV28|-|TRBJ2-7|TRBD2
ASSLVAGGREQY
>TRBV13|-|TRBJ2-7|-
ASSLVRQGAKY
>TRBV18|-|TRBJ2-7|-
ASSREFYEQY
>TRBV5-1|-|TRBJ2-7|-
ASSAGPLGYEQY
>TRBV5-4|-|TRBJ1-2|TRBD1
ASSWDRGRDYGYT
>TRBV2|-|TRBJ2-5|-
ASSSGADSKETQY
>TRBV7-9|-|TRBJ1-2|TRBD1
ASSGTGRNGYT
>TRBV9|-|TRBJ2-5|TRBD1
AGSVTGGRQETQY
>TRBV5-8|-|TRBJ2-2|TRBD2
ASSPLAGGPTGTGELF
>TRBV5-1|-|TRBJ2-6|TRBD1
ASSLDKPRTGGSSGANVLT
>TRBV2|-|TRBJ1-2|TRBD1
ASSGQGNYGYT
>TRBV9|-|TRBJ2-7|TRBD1
ASSVGQGSFNEQY
>TRBV6-1|-|TRBJ1-4|-
ASSELRGSNEKLF
>TRBV6-6|-|TRBJ1-5|-
ASSPPGQPQH
>TRBV2|-|TRBJ2-1|TRBD2
ASSSGRANEQF
>TRBV2|-|TRBJ1-6|-
ASIRDGNSPLH
>TRBV5-6|-|-|TRBD2
ASSLRTSGSSYEQY
>TRBV7-3|-|TRBJ2-5|TRBD2
ASSLMSGRGQETQY
>TRBV5-1|-|TRBJ2-5|-
ASSLGRTQETQY